This T cell receptor (beta chain) was obtained from a study of T-cell reconstitution after alpha-beta-depleted transplantation in children. This clonotype appeared a few times. It was with unique molecular identifiers that the TCRbeta library was prepared. Via MiXCR, TCRdb re-called the PCR reads, giving one row per CDR3 protein. The table includes 360,000 or so distinct CDR3 sequences, approximately 20% detected once. Germline V lookup: CDR1 DFQATT, CDR2 SNEGSKA (reference sequence). The CDR3 runs 14 residues. The V gene end was trimmed by 6 bases and the J gene end by 7 bases; junction bases not matched to a gene: 11.

This clonotype was obtained from a human donor who donated a stem cell graft to a child with acute myeloid leukemia. Sequencing was performed on PBMCs from the stem cell graft donor, taken from the stem cell graft. This sequence joins TRBV20-1 and TRBJ2-2; 7 positions match TRBD2. The CDR3 nucleotides are TGCAGTGCCAAGCAGACTAGCTCACTCGGGGAGCTGTTTTTT. It codes for CSAKQTSSLGELFF.